This T cell receptor (beta chain) was sequenced during a study of cytotoxic CD8 clonotypes in ibrutinib-treated CLL (dated by TCRdb to about 2021). Background for the entire study: The cohort had around twelve relapsed/refractory and under 16 treatment-naive patients; some 17 were IGHV unmutated. Responses were partial in approximately 24 patients and complete in 2; after median approximately 69 months follow-up, about 15 stayed in remission and some twelve progressed. The response samples were drawn at a median of 12 months into treatment, with a range of about 6 to 36 months. On average, each sample had roughly 250,000 productive templates and tens of thousands of productive rearrangements. Longitudinal samples were obtainable from 26 of the 86 participants in the trial. Cryopreserved peripheral blood mononuclear cells were obtained prior to treatment, at the time of response, and at either disease progression or sustained remission. Every remission and progressive disease sample was obtained while ibrutinib was still being received by the patients.

Findings and caveats that apply to the study as a whole: Baseline clonality was found to be higher than that of age-matched healthy donors and was strongly correlated with circulating CD8+ T-cell counts. Clonality increased at ibrutinib response, stayed stable in sustained remission, and fell back toward baseline at progression. Sampling times were not matched between sustained-remission and progressing patients, and lymph node repertoires were not studied. Public clonotypes were rare and either shrank or stayed stable during treatment, and the rise in clonality at ibrutinib response reflected expansion of private clonotypes.

The sample's time point label, decoded: 20 to 30 months on ibrutinib. Around 1.8 micrograms of genomic DNA were extracted from cryopreserved PBMCs for TCR beta library preparation. High-throughput TCR beta sequencing was performed on longitudinal blood samples from CLL patients receiving ibrutinib monotherapy. The patients took part in an open-label, single-center phase 2 trial of ibrutinib monotherapy. From the germline V gene, CDR1 is MNHNS and CDR2 is SASEGT. Its CDR3 holds 13 amino acids, cysteine through phenylalanine. Only CDR3 DNA is held: 39 bases, read in frame from base 1. V is reduced by 1 base and J by 5 bases, leaving a spacing of 8 bases between them. A word on this clone: The clone's antigen remains unknown. It has no much larger one-base neighbor in the sample; base qualities were not kept.

Each clonotype received, on average, about 9.7x coverage in deep resolution sequencing performed on a MiSeq, where the target depth lay between 1 in 1 million and 1 in 200,000 T cells. The immunoSEQ hsTCRB Kit was used to generate TCR beta libraries. Under the source paper's analysis protocol: The data were analyzed with ImmunoSEQ Analyzer and ImmunoSEQ Data Assistant, and V, D and J gene assignments followed IMGT definitions. Clonality, which ranges from 0 to 1, was calculated as one minus the normalized Shannon entropy of productive rearrangement frequencies. Only overrepresented clonotypes making up at least 0.05% of the repertoire of each patient were included in the public clonotype analysis. Repertoires from about a dozen age-matched healthy donors in immuneACCESS were used as clonality controls. TCRdb retrieved this table from immuneACCESS and kept in-frame rearrangements only. Not all clones are present; in checked studies, unresolved V genes account for under half, and no reason is known for the remainder. V, J and clone size are those of that table, while D and trimming were read from the DNA. A total of roughly 190,000 clones appear in this sample, about two thirds of them only once. 13% of the sample belongs to the ten largest clones.

The chain couples TRBV6-1 to TRBJ1-2, with no D gene named confidently. This clonotype was obtained from a human donor with chronic lymphocytic leukemia. The sequencing used PBMCs, collected after 24 months of ibrutinib treatment. DNA sequence: TGTGCCAGCAGTGAAGGAGGGCTATATGGCTACACCTTC. It specifies CASSEGGLYGYTF.